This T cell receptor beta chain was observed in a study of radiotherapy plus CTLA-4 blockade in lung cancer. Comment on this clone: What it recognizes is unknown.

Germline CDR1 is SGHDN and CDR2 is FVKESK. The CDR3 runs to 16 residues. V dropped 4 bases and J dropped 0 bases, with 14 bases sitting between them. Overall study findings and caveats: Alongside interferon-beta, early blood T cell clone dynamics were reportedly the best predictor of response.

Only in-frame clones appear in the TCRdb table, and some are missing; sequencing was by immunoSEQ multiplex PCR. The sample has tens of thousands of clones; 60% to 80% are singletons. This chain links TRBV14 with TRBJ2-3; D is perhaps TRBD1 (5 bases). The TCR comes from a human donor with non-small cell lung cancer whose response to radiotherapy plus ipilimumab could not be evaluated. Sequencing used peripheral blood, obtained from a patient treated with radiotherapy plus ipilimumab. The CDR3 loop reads CASSPRQTYSTDTQYF. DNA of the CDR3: TGTGCCAGCAGCCCAAGACAGACTTATAGCACAGATACGCAGTATTTT.